This T cell receptor (beta chain) was observed in a study of CD8 T cells in ankylosing spondylitis. General study findings and limits: Ankylosing spondylitis blood appeared to be characterized by a TCR beta motif of under 10 highly homologous variants. Clones linked to disease, bearing a CD8+ phenotype, were relatively rare in peripheral blood.

V gave up 8 bases and J gave up 6 bases, with 8 bases separating them. Germline V gene sequence: CDR1 SQVTM, CDR2 ANQGSEA. The CDR3 length is 10 residues. Libraries of TCR beta came from quantitative 5'-RACE with molecular barcodes. Via MiXCR, TCRdb re-called the 5' RACE reads, giving one row per CDR3 protein. The top ten clones hold about 10% of a sample with under 400,000 distinct CDR3 sequences, roughly 10% of them seen once. As concerns this clonotype: What it binds is unknown.

The sample was blood, either unsorted or a sorted T cell fraction (not recorded which). The chain combines TRBV29-1 with TRBJ2-1; D unresolved. The source is a female donor with ankylosing spondylitis or in good health (not recorded which). The chain's CDR3 is CSSRSNEQFF. The CDR3 coding sequence is TGCAGCTCTCGGAGCAATGAGCAGTTCTTC.